This is a list of T cell receptor beta chains from one sample in a study of blood T cell repertoires in COVID-19. Using immunoSEQ multiplex PCR, the repertoire was profiled, and TCRdb retains in-frame clones only, with some absent. In the table there are more than 250,000 clones, about nine tenths of which are singletons. Input material: peripheral blood. The receptors were gathered from a man aged 50 to 59 with active or convalescent COVID-19. CDR3s include the opening cysteine and the closing phenylalanine or tryptophan. Fields, in order: CDR3 length, clone size, D gene, V gene, J gene, CDR3 protein, CDR3 DNA. D genes are given only for firm matches. The size entry is marked missing in some rows and otherwise reads once, few, many or a size class.

>17|.|.|TRBV2|TRBJ1-2
CASRSIAMRGMGYGYTF
TGTGCCAGCAGATCGATAGCAATGCGGGGTATGGGCTATGGCTACACCTTC
>15|.|.|TRBV2|TRBJ1-4
CASSEEGRGMGKLFF
TGTGCCAGCAGTGAAGAAGGCAGGGGAATGGGGAAACTGTTTTTT
>15|.|.|TRBV6-5|TRBJ1-1
CASSRSQWPNTEAFF
TGTGCCAGCAGCCGTTCACAGTGGCCGAACACTGAAGCTTTCTTT
>16|.|.|TRBV2|TRBJ1-3
CASRPPLLTSGNTIYF
TGTGCCAGCAGACCCCCCTTACTAACCTCTGGAAACACCATATATTTT
>14|.|TRBD2|TRBV5-1|TRBJ2-1
CASSLSSGGDEQFF
TGCGCCAGCAGCTTGTCTAGCGGGGGCGATGAGCAGTTCTTC
>18|few|.|TRBV24-1|TRBJ2-6
CATSGGTGHSEGANVLTF
TGTGCCACCAGTGGGGGCACAGGGCACTCAGAGGGGGCCAACGTCCTGACTTTC
>13|.|.|TRBV7-9|TRBJ1-4
CASSLDSGGLTFF
TGTGCCAGCAGCTTAGACTCGGGGGGCCTGACGTTTTTT
>15|.|.|TRBV9|TRBJ1-1
CASSVDGRGDTEAFF
TGTGCCAGCAGCGTAGACGGGAGGGGGGACACTGAAGCTTTCTTT
>16|few|TRBD1|TRBV9|TRBJ1-2
CASSAGQAGRVYGYTF
TGTGCCAGCAGCGCTGGACAGGCCGGTCGCGTCTATGGCTACACCTTC
>15|few|TRBD1|TRBV7-3|TRBJ2-3
CASSLGGQDADTQYF
TGTGCCAGCAGCTTAGGCGGACAGGACGCAGATACGCAGTATTTT
>14|.|TRBD1|TRBV5-5|TRBJ1-3
CASSFGTGGNTIYF
TGTGCCAGCAGCTTTGGGACAGGGGGCAACACCATATATTTT
>16|.|TRBD1|TRBV2|TRBJ1-2
CASSKLDRARNYGYTF
TGTGCCAGCAGCAAGCTGGACAGGGCGAGAAACTATGGCTACACCTTC
>15|many|.|TRBV6-6|TRBJ1-5
CASSDPTGLGQPQHF
TGTGCCAGCAGTGATCCGACGGGTCTTGGCCAGCCCCAGCATTTT
>14|.|.|TRBV2|TRBJ2-3
CASSDKQSTDTQYF
TGTGCCAGCAGTGACAAACAGAGCACAGATACGCAGTATTTT
>13|.|TRBD1|TRBV27|TRBJ1-6
CASSWDRGITLHF
TGTGCCAGCAGTTGGGACAGGGGGATAACCCTCCACTTT
>14|.|.|TRBV2|TRBJ1-1
CASSPQVDDTEAFF
TGTGCCAGCAGTCCACAGGTGGATGACACTGAAGCTTTCTTT
>19|.|TRBD1|TRBV24-1|TRBJ2-7
CATSDPNDPRGKNPYEQYF
TGTGCCACCAGTGATCCGAACGACCCCAGGGGGAAGAATCCCTACGAGCAGTACTTC
>14|.|TRBD1|TRBV7-3|TRBJ2-5
CASSSGQGQETQYF
TGTGCCAGCAGCTCGGGACAGGGCCAAGAGACCCAGTACTTC
>15|.|TRBD2|TRBV6-5|TRBJ2-1
CASSYSGTSYNEQFF
TGTGCCAGCAGTTACTCCGGGACTAGCTACAATGAGCAGTTCTTC
>15|.|TRBD1|TRBV2|TRBJ1-5
CASSGTGGIGQPQHF
TGTGCCAGCAGTGGGACAGGGGGAATCGGACAGCCCCAGCATTTT
>15|.|TRBD1|TRBV5-4|TRBJ2-7
CASSSTGTGSYEQYF
TGTGCCAGCAGCTCAACCGGGACAGGGTCCTACGAGCAGTACTTC
>16|.|.|TRBV7-8|TRBJ2-2
CASSLAQIANTGELFF
TGTGCCAGCAGCTTAGCGCAGATTGCGAACACCGGGGAGCTGTTTTTT
>13|.|.|TRBV5-1|TRBJ2-1
CASSSRDDNEQFF
TGCGCCAGCAGCTCGCGGGATGACAATGAGCAGTTCTTC
>16|.|.|TRBV4-3|TRBJ1-6
CASSQDRGRGSSPLHF
TGCGCCAGCAGCCAAGATCGAGGGAGGGGCAGTTCACCCCTCCACTTT
>14|.|.|TRBV6-5|TRBJ1-5
CASNQGSGNQPQHF
TGTGCCAGCAACCAGGGTTCCGGCAATCAGCCCCAGCATTTT
>19|once|.|TRBV7-9|TRBJ2-3
CASSLARTGGVVGTDTQYF
TGTGCCAGCAGCTTAGCAAGGACAGGCGGGGTAGTTGGCACAGATACGCAGTATTTT
>15|.|.|TRBV29-1|TRBJ2-3
CSVEGWAEGTDTQYF
TGCAGCGTTGAGGGGTGGGCAGAGGGTACAGATACGCAGTATTTT
>14|.|TRBD1|TRBV5-6|TRBJ1-2
CASSLGTGAYGYTF
TGTGCCAGCAGCTTGGGGACAGGGGCCTATGGCTACACCTTC
>13|.|.|TRBV30|TRBJ1-2
CAWRYDNNYGYTF
TGTGCCTGGAGGTACGACAATAACTATGGCTACACCTTC
>15|.|TRBD1|TRBV28|TRBJ1-4
CASSQQGLGFEKLFF
TGTGCCAGCAGTCAACAGGGGTTAGGGTTTGAAAAACTGTTTTTT
>15|.|TRBD1|TRBV9|TRBJ1-4
CASSIRGQENEKLFF
TGTGCCAGCAGCATAAGGGGACAGGAGAATGAAAAACTGTTTTTT
>14|.|TRBD1|TRBV5-1|TRBJ1-1
CASSLRTGGTEAFF
TGCGCCAGCAGCTTGAGGACAGGGGGCACTGAAGCTTTCTTT
>14|.|.|TRBV19|TRBJ2-3
CASTPAGPTDTQYF
TGTGCCAGTACCCCGGCGGGACCGACAGATACGCAGTATTTT
>16|.|TRBD1|TRBV18|TRBJ1-1
CASSPNERDSYTEAFF
TGTGCCAGCTCACCAAATGAAAGGGACAGCTACACTGAAGCTTTCTTT
>13|.|.|TRBV18|TRBJ2-5
CASSPGQQETQYF
TGTGCCAGCTCACCAGGGCAACAAGAGACCCAGTACTTC
>14|.|TRBD1|TRBV9|TRBJ1-1
CASSAGGSSTEAFF
TGTGCCAGCAGCGCAGGGGGCTCTTCCACTGAAGCTTTCTTT
>14|few|.|TRBV27|TRBJ1-6
CASRTQGYNSPLHF
TGTGCCAGCAGAACCCAGGGTTATAATTCACCCCTCCACTTT
>18|.|TRBD2|TRBV6-8|TRBJ2-2
CASRYRVAGSANTGELFF
TGTGCCAGCAGATACAGGGTAGCGGGGAGCGCGAACACCGGGGAGCTGTTTTTT
>13|.|.|TRBV12-3/TRBV12-4|TRBJ1-2
CASSLSNNYGYTF
TGTGCCAGCAGTTTGTCTAATAACTATGGCTACACCTTC
>12|.|TRBD1|TRBV19|TRBJ1-2
CASRDRDYGYTF
TGTGCCAGTAGGGACAGGGACTATGGCTACACCTTC
>16|.|TRBD1|TRBV18|TRBJ1-5
CASSPYTRDRNQPQHF
TGTGCCAGCTCACCATACACCCGGGACAGGAATCAGCCCCAGCATTTT
>14|.|TRBD2|TRBV28|TRBJ2-5
CASSLPNGGETQYF
TGTGCCAGCAGTTTACCCAACGGGGGGGAGACCCAGTACTTC
>15|.|.|TRBV9|TRBJ2-6
CASSVTGAGANVLTF
TGTGCCAGCAGCGTGACAGGTGCTGGGGCCAACGTCCTGACTTTC
>13|.|TRBD1|TRBV10-3|TRBJ1-1
CAIRPGGNTEAFF
TGTGCCATCAGGCCAGGGGGGAACACTGAAGCTTTCTTT